This TCR beta chain derives from a study of CD4+ T cells in melanoma. General study points: Reportedly, melanoma neoantigen-specific CD4+ T cells showed varied differentiation states. CD8+ T cell, macrophage and B cell function reportedly correlated with neoantigen-specific CD4+ T cells.

This CDR3 contains 16 residues. V shed 0 bases, J shed 3 bases, and the junction held 7 bases outside the gene matches. Germline values: CDR1 MNHEY, CDR2 SVGAGI. Concerning this clone: Its specificity is unknown.

TCRdb keeps only in-frame clones here, not all; method: immunoSEQ multiplex PCR. The repertoire holds roughly 10,000 clones, with about three fifths as singletons. This rearrangement joins TRBV6-5 to TRBJ1-1, with 7 bases identical to TRBD1. The sample consisted of cells from a culture (not recorded whether cultured in vitro). The source of this sequence is a human donor with melanoma. CDR3 sequence: CASSYSTTGWDTEAFF. DNA of the CDR3: TGTGCCAGCAGTTACTCGACGACAGGGTGGGACACTGAAGCTTTCTTT.